This is a list of T cell receptor beta chains from one sample in a study of monozygotic twins with inflammatory bowel disease. No DNA is given; TCRdb re-called the 5' RACE reads and lists each CDR3 protein once. This table lists some 170,000 distinct CDR3 sequences. Sequenced sample: blood. The source of these receptors is a human donor with ulcerative colitis or Crohn's disease, or a healthy co-twin of an affected twin (not recorded which). Both conserved end residues are part of each CDR3.

TRBJ2-5 TRBV6-5 CASSSSKETQYF
TRBJ1-1 TRBV7-3 CASSLFENTEAFF
TRBJ2-3 TRBV29-1 CSVEDPGLAGRNTDTQYF
TRBJ1-1 TRBV12-3/TRBV12-4 CASNDWGYTEAFF
TRBJ1-5 TRBV20-1 CSVSEGGRNQPQHF
TRBJ1-2 TRBV9 CASSVGDQNYGYTF
TRBJ2-7 TRBV5-1 CASSWGGQGIYEQYF
TRBJ2-2 TRBV4-1 CASSRRGLADHANTGELFF
TRBJ2-3 TRBV28 CASSSLLAGGPGADTQYF
TRBJ2-3 TRBV20-1 CSAKDGTNTDTQYF
TRBJ2-1 TRBV20-1 CSARRAGGIGNEQFF
TRBJ1-1 TRBV5-6 CASSSGTRPEAFF
TRBJ1-1 TRBV19 CASSMNGNMNTEAFF
TRBJ2-5 TRBV5-1 CASSLGAGSTSNQYF
TRBJ2-1 TRBV3-1 CASSQEGLAGVGEQFF
TRBJ1-1 TRBV6-5 CASSYLPGNTEAFF
TRBJ2-7 TRBV10-3 CAIGSLPYEQYF
TRBJ2-5 TRBV19 CASSLGNQETQYF
TRBJ1-5 TRBV4-3 CASSQEWDTDQPQHF
TRBJ2-3 TRBV20-1 CSASRGEDTQYF
TRBJ2-7 TRBV5-1 CASSPLPEGSYEQYF
TRBJ2-4 TRBV4-2 CASSQEASEVDSDIQYF
TRBJ2-7 TRBV5-6 CASSLWRGGGLTEQYF
TRBJ1-1 TRBV7-9 CASSSTLGFEAFF
TRBJ1-5 TRBV6-1 CASSWQANSNQPQHF
TRBJ1-5 TRBV19 CASSIDREGPNQPQHF
TRBJ2-7 TRBV6-5 CASSYPRSSLSYEQYF
TRBJ2-1 TRBV5-1 CASSNRTSARYNEQFF
TRBJ2-2 TRBV12-3/TRBV12-4 CASSPGHVGGELFF
TRBJ2-5 TRBV12-3/TRBV12-4 CASSPTGETQYF
TRBJ2-1 TRBV11-1 CASSPGLGTYNEQFF
TRBJ2-3 TRBV4-1 CASSQEWASGGARDTQYF
TRBJ1-5 TRBV15 CATSQDHNQPQHF
TRBJ2-3 TRBV12-3/TRBV12-4 CASSGSGAVDTQYF
TRBJ2-1 TRBV12-3/TRBV12-4 CASSTGNQYNEQFF
TRBJ2-5 TRBV5-1 CASSLANEGTQYF
TRBJ2-1 TRBV7-6 CASSLGEGEGVYNEQFF
TRBJ2-3 TRBV5-1 CASSRTSTDTQYF
TRBJ1-2 TRBV10-3 CAISEGGYGYTF